Shown below are 23 T cell receptor beta chains from a single sample sequenced in a study of relationships among human T cell subsets. The T cell receptor alpha and beta CDR3 regions were amplified from mRNA by semiquantitative ARM-PCR. In ARM-PCR, communal superprimers followed tagged nested gene-specific primers for exponential amplification. In TCRdb, the multiplex PCR reads were re-called with MiXCR into one record per CDR3 protein. The sample holds around 14,000 distinct CDR3 sequences, 62% seen once. Sample: total T cells sorted from blood. These TCRs come from a man in his forties in good health.

This clonotype was recorded only once. The V call is TRBV12-3 or TRBV12-4, the J call TRBJ1-1; D perhaps matches TRBD1 (5 bases). V was trimmed by 4 bases and J by 4 bases, leaving 10 bases between them. The length of the CDR3 is 13 residues. The CDR3 protein is CASSYDRGTEAFF. CDR3 bases: TGTGCCAGCAGTTACGACAGAGGCACTGAAGCTTTCTTT.

This clonotype was observed a handful of times. The V and J genes are TRBV28 and TRBJ2-4; D may be TRBD1 (6 bases). The CDR3 is made up of 13 amino acids. Trimming removed 1 base at V and 8 bases at J, with 9 bases between. The germline V gene has CDR1 MDHEN and CDR2 SYDVKM. The CDR3 sequence: CASSLSGVDIQYF. In DNA form, the CDR3 reads TGTGCCAGCAGTTTATCAGGGGTAGACATTCAGTACTTC.

The chain combines TRBV5-1 with TRBJ2-1, with unresolved D. The CDR3 is made up of 15 amino acids. V dropped 4 bases and J dropped 8 bases, with 19 bases sitting between them. The germline CDR1 and CDR2 sequences are SGHRS and YFSETQ. The CDR3 is CASSPLGQARDEQFF. CDR3 nucleotide sequence: TGCGCCAGCAGCCCCCTAGGTCAGGCTCGTGATGAGCAGTTCTTC.

This chain joins TRBV6-4 and TRBJ2-3; 15 bases are shared with TRBD2. From germline, CDR1 is MRHNA and CDR2 SNTAGT. The CDR3 consists of 15 residues. With 5 bases clipped from V and 5 bases from J, the junction kept 2 bases outside the gene matches. CDR3 DNA sequence: TGTGCCAGCAGTTCGGGACTAGCGGGAGGAGATACGCAGTATTTT. Translated, it gives CASSSGLAGGDTQYF.

The table lists this clonotype with a few counts. The V call is TRBV12-3 or TRBV12-4, the J call TRBJ2-2, with D maybe TRBD1 (5 bases). Between the trimmed V and J ends, which lost 3 bases and 8 bases, there was a span of 19 bases. This CDR3 spans 16 amino acids. CDR3 amino acids: CASSFPSRVPRGELFF. Here the CDR3 DNA reads TGTGCCAGCAGTTTCCCCTCCAGGGTTCCAAGAGGGGAGCTGTTTTTT.

The chain is built from TRBV11-2 and TRBJ2-1, with 14 positions matching TRBD2. Looked up from germline, CDR1 is SGHAT and CDR2 is FQNNGV. This CDR3 is built from 16 residues. V was pared by 3 bases and J by 8 bases, with 6 bases of the junction left unmatched. CDR3: CASSFGLAGGDDEQFF. The CDR3 nucleotides read TGTGCCAGCAGCTTCGGACTAGCGGGGGGTGACGATGAGCAGTTCTTC.

The J gene is TRBJ1-2, the V gene TRBV20-1; the match to TRBD1 covers 9 bases. Unmatched junction bases numbered 2, after V lost 6 bases and J lost 0 bases. The V gene's germline CDR1 is DFQATT and CDR2 SNEGSKA (reference sequence). This CDR3 comprises 13 residues. Written as DNA, the CDR3 is TGCAGTGCCAGACAGGGGGCTAACTATGGCTACACCTTC. It encodes CSARQGANYGYTF.

This sequence joins TRBV20-1 and TRBJ2-3; 7 bases match TRBD1. This CDR3 is 14 amino acids long. Per germline, CDR1 DFQATT and CDR2 SNEGSKA (reference sequence). V lost 7 bases, J lost 1 base, and 8 bases stayed unmatched. DNA of the CDR3: TGCAGTGTAGTCGGGACAGTAGGCACAGATACGCAGTATTTT. This translates into CSVVGTVGTDTQYF.

V and J are TRBV12-3 or TRBV12-4 and TRBJ2-1; possibly TRBD1 for D (6 bases). This CDR3 region has 13 residues. Trimming took off 7 bases at V and 10 bases at J, with 17 bases between the two ends. CDR3 in amino acids: CASTRWGQDEQFF. In DNA form, the CDR3 reads TGTGCCAGCACCCGGTGGGGACAAGACGAGCAGTTCTTC.

The chain couples TRBV11-2 to TRBJ2-7, with D uncertain. CDR1 is SGHAT, CDR2 FQNNGV, per germline. The CDR3 loop spans 12 amino acids. Between the trimmed V and J ends, which lost 0 bases and 5 bases, there was a span of 5 bases. The CDR3 here is CASSLDNHEQYF. The CDR3 coding sequence is TGTGCCAGCAGCTTAGACAACCACGAGCAGTACTTC.

The CDR3 loop is CSVEMVNTEAFF. The CDR3 nucleotides are TGCAGCGTTGAAATGGTTAACACTGAAGCTTTCTTT. This chain uses TRBV29-1 with TRBJ1-1; D is ambiguous. Per the germline V gene, CDR1 is SQVTM and CDR2 is ANQGSEA. Trimming took off 2 bases at V and 2 bases at J, with 6 bases between the two ends. This CDR3 has 12 residues.

The chain carries TRBV27 and TRBJ2-5; D is ambiguous. The CDR3 has 16 amino acids. Germline CDR1 MNHEY, CDR2 SMNVEV (reference sequence). V gave up 0 bases and J gave up 1 base, with 12 bases separating them. The CDR3 spells CASSLSGSTLQETQYF. The DNA for the CDR3 is TGTGCCAGCAGTTTATCGGGCTCTACCCTCCAAGAGACCCAGTACTTC.

The chain uses TRBV28 and TRBJ1-5; 8 bases map to TRBD1. The CDR3 covers 19 residues. CDR1 MDHEN and CDR2 SYDVKM come from the germline V gene. The J segment lost 4 bases and the V segment lost 1 base, leaving 15 bases of the junction unmatched. This CDR3 reads CASSLSGQGASGGNQPQHF. Written as DNA, the CDR3 is TGTGCCAGCAGTTTATCAGGACAGGGTGCCAGTGGGGGGAATCAGCCCCAGCATTTT.

In nucleotides, the CDR3 is TGTGCCAGCAGTTACCTTCAGGGGAGAGGGCCCCAGCATTTT. Its protein is CASSYLQGRGPQHF. The J gene is TRBJ1-5, the V gene TRBV6-6; maybe TRBD1 (6 bases). V dropped 2 bases and J dropped 9 bases, with 14 bases sitting between them. In germline, CDR1 is MNHNY, CDR2 SVGAGI (reference sequence). This CDR3 has 14 amino acids.

This clonotype was seen more than once but under ten times. The chain is built from TRBV28 and TRBJ2-3; the match to TRBD2 covers 10 bases. The CDR3 contains 15 residues. Trimming cost V 5 bases and J 4 bases; bases outside gene matches: 6. CDR1 and CDR2 (germline): MDHEN, SYDVKM. The CDR3: CASSKPGLASDTQYF. CDR3 bases: TGTGCCAGCAGTAAACCGGGACTAGCGTCAGATACGCAGTATTTT.

CDR3 nucleotide sequence: TGCGCCAGCAGCCAAGTTGGGACAGGCCTCCATGAGCAGTTCTTC. Encoded protein: CASSQVGTGLHEQFF. The chain carries TRBV4-1 and TRBJ2-1; 8 bases are shared with TRBD1. Germline CDR1 is MGHRA and CDR2 is YSYEKL. The CDR3 has 15 residues. The V segment lost 1 base and the J segment 8 bases; nucleotides outside the gene matches: 7.

The chain recombines TRBV7-9 with TRBJ2-2; 9 bases fit TRBD1. The CDR3 runs 15 residues. Per the germline V gene, CDR1 is SEHNR and CDR2 is FQNEAQ (reference sequence). With V trimmed by 4 bases and J by 5 bases, 5 bases remained unmatched. The CDR3 DNA reads as TGTGCCAGCAGCTCGGGACAGGGAAGAACCGGGGAGCTGTTTTTT. Translation gives CASSSGQGRTGELFF.

The chain has TRBV7-4 and TRBJ2-7; D unresolved. The length of the CDR3 is 12 residues. The germline V gene encodes CDR1 SGHVT and CDR2 SQSDAQ. V was shortened by 5 bases and J by 7 bases, with 12 bases between the two germline ends. CDR3 protein: CASSRTGDEQYF. The CDR3 nucleotides are TGTGCCAGCAGCCGGACGGGCGATGAGCAGTACTTC.

The chain has TRBV11-2 and TRBJ2-3, with D possibly TRBD2 on 5 matching bases. V lost 1 base to trimming and J lost 0 bases, with 11 bases between them. This CDR3 is 16 amino acids long. Germline CDR1 reads SGHAT; CDR2 reads FQNNGV. CDR3 DNA: TGTGCCAGCAGCTTAGCGGGATTCTTTAGCACAGATACGCAGTATTTT. Its protein product is CASSLAGFFSTDTQYF.

With regard to this clonotype: The junction departs from germline at one end; a sequencing error may be responsible. The chain combines TRBV2 with TRBJ2-3; 13 positions match TRBD2. The CDR3 contains 14 residues. Germline loops: CDR1 SNHLY, CDR2 FYNNEI. The CDR3 loop reads CASRPTSGRRTRYF. CDR3 bases: TGTGCCAGCAGGCCGACTAGCGGGAGGAGGACGCGGTATTTT.

As DNA, the CDR3 is TGTGCCAGCAGTGCACAGGACCTCAAGAGGGCTTTCTTT. Encoded protein: CASSAQDLKRAFF. This chain links TRBV25-1 with TRBJ1-1; TRBD1 is a possible D gene (5 bases). Germline V lookup: CDR1 MGHDK, CDR2 SYGVNS. V was clipped by 4 bases and J by 11 bases, with 17 bases between them. CDR3 length equals 13 residues. The variable domain in full, completed from reference TRBV25-1 and TRBJ1-1, reads EADIYQTPRYLVIGTGKKITLECSQTMGHDKMYWYQQDPGMELHLIHYSYGVNSTEKGDLSSESTVSRIRTEHFPLTLESARPSHTSQYLCASSAQDLKRAFFGQGTRLTVV.

V and J are TRBV20-1 and TRBJ2-5, with 8 bases matching TRBD2. Germline V gene sequence: CDR1 DFQATT, CDR2 SNEGSKA (reference sequence). V was pared by 5 bases and J by 1 base, with 6 bases of the junction left unmatched. This CDR3 region has 14 residues. Here the CDR3 reads CSAASREGQETQYF. CDR3 sequence (DNA): TGCAGTGCTGCGTCTCGGGAGGGCCAAGAGACCCAGTACTTC.

The chain recombines TRBV28 with TRBJ2-5; perhaps TRBD2 as D (7 bases). This CDR3 has 15 amino acids. V lost 1 base and J lost 5, with 14 bases in between. The germline CDR1 and CDR2 sequences are MDHEN and SYDVKM. The CDR3 bases are TGTGCCAGCAGTTTATTAGGGGGGGTCGGTGAGACCCAGTACTTC. This gives the protein CASSLLGGVGETQYF.